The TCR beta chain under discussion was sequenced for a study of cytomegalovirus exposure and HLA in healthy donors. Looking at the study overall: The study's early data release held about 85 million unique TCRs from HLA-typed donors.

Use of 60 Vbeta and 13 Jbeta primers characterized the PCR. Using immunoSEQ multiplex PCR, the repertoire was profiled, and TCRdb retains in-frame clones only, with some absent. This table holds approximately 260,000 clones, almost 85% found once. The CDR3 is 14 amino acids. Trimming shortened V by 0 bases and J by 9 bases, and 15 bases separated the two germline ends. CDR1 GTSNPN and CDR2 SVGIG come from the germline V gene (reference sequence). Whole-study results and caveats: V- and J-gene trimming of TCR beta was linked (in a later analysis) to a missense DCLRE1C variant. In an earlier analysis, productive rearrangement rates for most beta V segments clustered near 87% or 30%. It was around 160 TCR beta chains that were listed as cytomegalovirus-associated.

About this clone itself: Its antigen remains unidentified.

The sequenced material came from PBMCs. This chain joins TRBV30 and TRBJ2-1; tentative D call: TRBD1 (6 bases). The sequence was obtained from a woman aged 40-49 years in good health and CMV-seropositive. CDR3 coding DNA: TGTGCCTGGAGTGTCGGCAGGGGAAAGGGTGAGCAGTTCTTC. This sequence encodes CAWSVGRGKGEQFF.